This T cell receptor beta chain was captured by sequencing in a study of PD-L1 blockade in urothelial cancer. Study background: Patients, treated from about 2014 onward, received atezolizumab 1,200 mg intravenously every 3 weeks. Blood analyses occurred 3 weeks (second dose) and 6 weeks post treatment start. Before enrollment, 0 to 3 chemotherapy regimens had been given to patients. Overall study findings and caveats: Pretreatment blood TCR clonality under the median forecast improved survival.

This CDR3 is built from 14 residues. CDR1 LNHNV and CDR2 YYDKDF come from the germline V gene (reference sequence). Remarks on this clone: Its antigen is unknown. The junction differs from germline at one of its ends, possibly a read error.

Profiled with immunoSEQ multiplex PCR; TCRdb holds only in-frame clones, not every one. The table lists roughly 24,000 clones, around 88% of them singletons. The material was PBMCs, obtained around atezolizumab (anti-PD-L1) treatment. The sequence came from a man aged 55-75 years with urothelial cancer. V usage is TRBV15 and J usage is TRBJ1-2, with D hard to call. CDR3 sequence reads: CATTRAGQNYGYTF. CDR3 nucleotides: TGTGCCACCACCAGAGCTGGCCAAAACTATGGCTACACCTTC.